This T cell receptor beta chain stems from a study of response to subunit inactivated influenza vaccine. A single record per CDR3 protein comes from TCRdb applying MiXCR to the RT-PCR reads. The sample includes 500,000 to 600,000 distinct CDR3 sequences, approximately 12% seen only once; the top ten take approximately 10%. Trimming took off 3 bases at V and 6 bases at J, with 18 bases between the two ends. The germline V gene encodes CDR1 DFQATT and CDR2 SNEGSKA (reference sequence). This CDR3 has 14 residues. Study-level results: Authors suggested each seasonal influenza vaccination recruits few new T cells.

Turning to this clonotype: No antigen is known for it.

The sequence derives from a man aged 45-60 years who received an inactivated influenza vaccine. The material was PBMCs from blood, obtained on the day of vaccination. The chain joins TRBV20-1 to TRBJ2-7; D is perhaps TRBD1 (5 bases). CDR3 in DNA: TGCAGTGCTAGTAGGACCGCAGGGTCCAGCGAGCAGTACTTC. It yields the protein CSASRTAGSSEQYF.